Listed here are 10 T cell receptor beta chains from one sample, sequenced in a study of blood T cell repertoires in COVID-19. This table comes from immunoSEQ multiplex PCR, and its TCRdb copy is limited to in-frame clones, with some not included. This sample has fewer than 250,000 clones; roughly nine tenths occur once, and the top ten carry roughly 0.7%. Sequenced sample: peripheral blood. These receptor sequences come from a man aged 40-50 years with acute or convalescent COVID-19.

The chain has TRBV2 and TRBJ2-3, with D perhaps TRBD1 (7 bases). This CDR3 comprises 15 residues. Trimming removed 7 bases from V and 2 bases from J, with 16 bases in between. The V gene's germline CDR1 is SNHLY and CDR2 FYNNEI. The CDR3 coding sequence is TGTGCCAGCAACGGAGGGACAGCGTTCACAGATACGCAGTATTTT. Protein sequence: CASNGGTAFTDTQYF.

The chain has TRBV28 and TRBJ2-5; TRBD2 aligns across 7 bases. V gave up 10 bases and J gave up 4 bases; unmatched junction bases: 12. Per the germline V gene, CDR1 is MDHEN and CDR2 is SYDVKM. The CDR3 sequence is 14 residues long. The CDR3, as DNA: TGTGCCACCCACGACGGGGGGTCTTCAGAGACCCAGTACTTC. Protein sequence: CATHDGGSSETQYF.

This clone appeared a single time. The genes are TRBV27 and TRBJ2-7; D gene unclear. The CDR3 is 13 amino acids. The V end was cut by 3 bases, the J end by 3 bases, with 9 bases between. Germline CDR1 reads MNHEY; CDR2 reads SMNVEV (reference sequence). Here the CDR3 reads CASSFSVFYEQYF. The CDR3 nucleotides are TGTGCCAGCAGTTTCTCGGTCTTCTACGAGCAGTACTTC.

The CDR3 region is CASRDRGFNQPQHF. In DNA, the CDR3 is TGTGCCAGCAGGGACAGGGGTTTCAATCAGCCCCAGCATTTT. The V and J genes are TRBV6-4 and TRBJ1-5; 9 bases agree with TRBD1. Germline CDR1 MRHNA, CDR2 SNTAGT. J gave up 3 bases and V 6 bases, and 3 bases lay outside the gene matches. The CDR3 length is 14 residues.

The chain is built from TRBV5-4 and TRBJ2-2; tentative D call: TRBD1 (6 bases). Per germline, CDR1 SGHNT and CDR2 YYREEE (reference sequence). The CDR3 contains 14 residues. Trimming left V 5 bases short and J 4 bases short, with 12 bases between. The CDR3 loop is CASRPRGATGELFF. For the CDR3, the DNA is TGTGCCAGCAGACCCAGGGGAGCCACCGGGGAGCTGTTTTTT.

V is TRBV18 and J is TRBJ2-2; 10 bases agree with TRBD1. Trimming at V came to 1 base and at J to 3 bases, leaving 5 bases not matched to a gene. CDR3 size: 17 residues. CDR1 is KGHSH and CDR2 is LQKENI in the germline V gene. This chain's CDR3 is CASSPRGQGVYTGELFF. Here the CDR3 DNA reads TGTGCCAGCTCACCACGAGGACAGGGGGTATACACCGGGGAGCTGTTTTTT. Together with reference TRBV18 and TRBJ2-2, the CDR3 gives the full variable domain: NAGVMQNPRHLVRRRGQEARLRCSPMKGHSHVYWYRQLPEEGLKFMVYLQKENIIDESGMPKERFSAEFPKEGPSILRIQQVVRGDSAAYFCASSPRGQGVYTGELFFGEGSRLTVL.

This chain links TRBV30 with TRBJ1-4; D not resolved. This CDR3 has 13 residues. CDR1 GTSNPN and CDR2 SVGIG come from the germline V gene (reference sequence). V shed 4 bases and J shed 4 bases, with 10 bases lying between them. As DNA, the CDR3 is TGTGCCTGGAATTCGGGTTATAATGAAAAACTGTTTTTT. It is translated as CAWNSGYNEKLFF.

The V gene is TRBV2, the J gene TRBJ1-2; perhaps TRBD1 as D (5 bases). The CDR3 consists of 14 residues. Between the trimmed V and J ends, which lost 6 bases and 0 bases, there was a span of 11 bases. Germline lookup yields CDR1 SNHLY and CDR2 FYNNEI. CDR3 amino acids: CASRARDSNYGYTF. CDR3 in DNA: TGTGCCAGCAGAGCCAGGGACTCTAACTATGGCTACACCTTC.

V gene TRBV5-1 combines with J gene TRBJ1-1, with D possibly matching TRBD1 (5 bases). Germline V lookup: CDR1 SGHRS, CDR2 YFSETQ. The V gene lost 0 bases and the J gene lost 7 bases, with 16 bases spanning the gap. The CDR3 runs to 15 residues. For the CDR3, the DNA is TGCGCCAGCAGCTTGGCGTCCCGGGGGATGGGTGAAGCTTTCTTT. Translation gives CASSLASRGMGEAFF.

The chain is built from TRBV4-3 and TRBJ2-3; 10 bases map to TRBD2. CDR1 LGHNA and CDR2 YSLEER come from the germline V gene. V trimming: 0 bases; J trimming: 8 bases; junction bases outside the gene matches: 14. There are 18 residues in the CDR3. The CDR3 reads CASSQDRPEAGGPGTQYF. The CDR3 DNA reads TGCGCCAGCAGCCAAGATAGGCCGGAAGCGGGAGGGCCCGGTACGCAGTATTTT.